The text below deals with one TCR beta chain. Survey-level TCR beta sequencing used the immunoSEQ assay. Generated by immunoSEQ multiplex PCR, the TCRdb table keeps only in-frame clones and is missing some. The table includes 55,000 to 70,000 clones, just under 95% detected once. In germline, CDR1 is LNHDA, CDR2 SQIVND (reference sequence). The CDR3 extends over 15 amino acids. V trimming: 3 bases; J trimming: 7 bases; junction bases outside the gene matches: 8. The receptor was isolated from a man in his forties with rheumatoid arthritis. The specimen was PBMCs. The rearrangement joins TRBV19 to TRBJ2-2; 7 bases match TRBD1. The CDR3 nucleotides read TGTGCCAGTAGTATTCAAAGAGGGGGCATCGGGGAGCTGTTTTTT. It encodes CASSIQRGGIGELFF.